This record concerns one T cell receptor (beta chain) sequence. This CDR3 is built from 15 residues. With 7 bases removed from V and 8 bases from J, the gap between germline ends came to 18 bases. Germline CDR1 reads SGHTA; CDR2 reads FQGNSA. This sample stems from a study of blood T cell repertoires in COVID-19. In the original workflow: Estimation of nucleated cell counts was performed using reference gene primer amplification. Generated by immunoSEQ multiplex PCR, the TCRdb table keeps only in-frame clones and is missing some. The V and J calls and clone size come from that table; D and trimming were worked out from the DNA. This table holds 140,000 or so clones, roughly 90% found once.

The sample taken for sequencing was peripheral blood. This receptor was identified in a man between 65 and 85 years old with acute or convalescent COVID-19. V gene TRBV7-2 combines with J gene TRBJ1-6; D is possibly TRBD1 (6 bases). CDR3 coding DNA: TGTGCCAGCACCCTAGAGACAGGACGATATTCACCCCTCCACTTT. It codes for CASTLETGRYSPLHF.